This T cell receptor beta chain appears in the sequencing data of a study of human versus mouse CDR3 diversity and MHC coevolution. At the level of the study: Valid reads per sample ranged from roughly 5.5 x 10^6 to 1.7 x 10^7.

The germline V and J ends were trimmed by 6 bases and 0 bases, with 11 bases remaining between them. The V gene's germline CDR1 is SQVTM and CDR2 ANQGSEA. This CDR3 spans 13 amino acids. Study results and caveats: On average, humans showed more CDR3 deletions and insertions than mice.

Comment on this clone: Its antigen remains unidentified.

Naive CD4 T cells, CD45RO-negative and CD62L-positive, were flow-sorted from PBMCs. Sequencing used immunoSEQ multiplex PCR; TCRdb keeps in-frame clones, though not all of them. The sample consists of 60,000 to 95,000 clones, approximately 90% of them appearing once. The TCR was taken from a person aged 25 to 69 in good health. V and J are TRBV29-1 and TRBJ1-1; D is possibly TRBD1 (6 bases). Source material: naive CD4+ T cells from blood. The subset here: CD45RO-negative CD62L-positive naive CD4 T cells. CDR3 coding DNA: TGCAGCGTGGCAGGGGTACTGAACACTGAAGCTTTCTTT. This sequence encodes CSVAGVLNTEAFF.